This entry features one T cell receptor beta chain sequence. The repertoire was sequenced with immunoSEQ multiplex PCR; TCRdb's copy has only in-frame clones and lacks some. In the table there are approximately 280,000 clones, 85% to 90% of which are singletons. These data are taken from a study of blood T cell repertoires in COVID-19. Germline-derived CDR1 and CDR2 are MNHEY and SVGAGI. The CDR3 loop spans 12 amino acids. The V segment lost 6 bases and the J segment 6 bases; nucleotides outside the gene matches: 1. Two negative PCRs, clearance, or symptom resolution had been documented for recovered Cohort 3 donors.

The chain carries TRBV6-5 and TRBJ2-2, with 7 positions matching TRBD2. The sequenced sample was PBMCs or T cells enriched from blood (not recorded which). The sequence came from a woman aged 60 to 75 who had recovered from COVID-19. CDR3 sequence: CASSRGAGELFF. The CDR3 nucleotides read TGTGCCAGCAGCCGGGGGGCCGGGGAGCTGTTTTTT.